These 2 T cell receptor beta chains share one sample of origin, sequenced in a study of Ad26.COV2.S vaccination and SARS-CoV-2 variants. Libraries were prepared by immunoSEQ multiplex PCR; TCRdb keeps only in-frame clonotypes and omits some of them. The table has about 320,000 clones, roughly 90% seen once. Noted treatment: around 19 received Ad26.COV2.S at low or high dose, single or two shots; about 5 received placebo; per-sample allocation not given. Day 63 following the first vaccine or placebo injection was when the samples were taken. The input for sequencing was peripheral blood, taken in a trial of Ad26.COV2.S vaccine versus placebo. The receptors were sampled from a person between 18 and 65 years old who received the Ad26.COV2.S COVID-19 vaccine or a placebo.

The V call is TRBV4-2, the J call TRBJ2-1; 8 positions agree with TRBD2. The V gene end was trimmed by 5 bases and the J gene end by 8 bases; junction bases not matched to a gene: 20. This CDR3 is built from 18 residues. The germline gives CDR1 LGHNA, CDR2 YNFKEQ. The CDR3 protein is CASSLRTERETPIDEQFF. The CDR3 DNA reads as TGTGCCAGCAGCTTACGGACGGAGCGGGAGACCCCTATCGATGAGCAGTTCTTC.

This chain connects TRBV27 to TRBJ1-2; 10 nucleotides line up with TRBD1. The CDR3 has 17 residues. V trimming: 1 base; J trimming: 10 bases; junction bases outside the gene matches: 15. Germline V lookup: CDR1 MNHEY, CDR2 SMNVEV (reference sequence). The CDR3 sequence: CASSLFPGQGTGISYTF. CDR3 nucleotide sequence: TGTGCCAGCAGTTTATTCCCGGGACAGGGGACAGGGATTTCCTACACCTTC.